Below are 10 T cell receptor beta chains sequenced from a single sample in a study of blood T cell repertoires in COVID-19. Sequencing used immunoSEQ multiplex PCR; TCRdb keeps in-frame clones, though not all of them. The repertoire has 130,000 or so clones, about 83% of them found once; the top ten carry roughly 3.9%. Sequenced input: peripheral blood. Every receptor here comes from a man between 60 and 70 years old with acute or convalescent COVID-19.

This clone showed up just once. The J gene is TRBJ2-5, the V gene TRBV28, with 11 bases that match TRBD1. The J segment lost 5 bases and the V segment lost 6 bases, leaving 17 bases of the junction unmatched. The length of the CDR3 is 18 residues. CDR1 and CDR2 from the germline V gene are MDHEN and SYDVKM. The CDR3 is CASSGLGRDRGRVETQYF. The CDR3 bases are TGTGCCAGCAGCGGCCTAGGCCGGGACAGGGGGAGGGTGGAGACCCAGTACTTC.

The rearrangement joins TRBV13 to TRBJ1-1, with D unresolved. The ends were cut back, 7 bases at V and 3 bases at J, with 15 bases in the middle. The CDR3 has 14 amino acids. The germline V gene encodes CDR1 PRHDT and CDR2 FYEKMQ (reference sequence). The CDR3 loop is CASTRREKDTEAFF. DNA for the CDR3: TGTGCCAGCACGAGAAGGGAGAAGGACACTGAAGCTTTCTTT.

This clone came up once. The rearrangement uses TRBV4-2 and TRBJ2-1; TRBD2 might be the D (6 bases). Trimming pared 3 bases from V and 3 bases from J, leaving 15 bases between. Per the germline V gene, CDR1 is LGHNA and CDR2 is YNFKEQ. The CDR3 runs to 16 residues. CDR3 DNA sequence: TGTGCCAGCAGCCACGGGATTCTGGGAGGCTACAATGAGCAGTTCTTC. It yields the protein CASSHGILGGYNEQFF.

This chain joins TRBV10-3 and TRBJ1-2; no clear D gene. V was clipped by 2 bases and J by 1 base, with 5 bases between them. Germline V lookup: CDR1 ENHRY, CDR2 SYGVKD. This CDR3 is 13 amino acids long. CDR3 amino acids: CAISERINYGYTF. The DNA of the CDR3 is TGTGCCATCAGTGAGCGTATTAACTATGGCTACACCTTC.

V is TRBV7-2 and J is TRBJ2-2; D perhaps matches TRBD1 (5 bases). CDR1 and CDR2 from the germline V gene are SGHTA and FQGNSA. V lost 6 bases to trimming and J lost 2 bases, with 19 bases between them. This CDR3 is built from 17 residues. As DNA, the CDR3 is TGTGCCAGCAGTCGTCCACAGGCCACGAGAAACACCGGGGAGCTGTTTTTT. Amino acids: CASSRPQATRNTGELFF.

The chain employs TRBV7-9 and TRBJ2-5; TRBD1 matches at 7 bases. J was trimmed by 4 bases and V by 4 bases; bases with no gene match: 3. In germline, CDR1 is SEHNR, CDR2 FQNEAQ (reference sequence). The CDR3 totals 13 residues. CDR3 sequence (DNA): TGTGCCAGCAGCTCAGACAGGGTAGAGACCCAGTACTTC. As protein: CASSSDRVETQYF.

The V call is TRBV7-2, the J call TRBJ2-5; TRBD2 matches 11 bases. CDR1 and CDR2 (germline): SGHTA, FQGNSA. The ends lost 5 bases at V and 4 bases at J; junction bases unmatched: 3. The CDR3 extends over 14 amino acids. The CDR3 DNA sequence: TGTGCCAGCAGCCTCGGGACTAGCGGAGAGACCCAGTACTTC. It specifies CASSLGTSGETQYF.

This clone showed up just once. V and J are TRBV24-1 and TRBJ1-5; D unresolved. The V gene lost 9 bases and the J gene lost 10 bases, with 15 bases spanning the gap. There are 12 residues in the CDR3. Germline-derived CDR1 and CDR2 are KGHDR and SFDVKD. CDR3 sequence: CATAGGAGPQHF. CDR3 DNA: TGTGCCACCGCTGGAGGAGCTGGCCCCCAGCATTTT.

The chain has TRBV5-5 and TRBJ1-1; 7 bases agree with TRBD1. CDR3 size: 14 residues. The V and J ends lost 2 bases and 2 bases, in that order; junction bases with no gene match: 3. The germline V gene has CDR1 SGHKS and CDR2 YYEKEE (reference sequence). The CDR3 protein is CASSLHRGNTEAFF. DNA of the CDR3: TGTGCCAGCAGCTTACACAGGGGAAACACTGAAGCTTTCTTT.

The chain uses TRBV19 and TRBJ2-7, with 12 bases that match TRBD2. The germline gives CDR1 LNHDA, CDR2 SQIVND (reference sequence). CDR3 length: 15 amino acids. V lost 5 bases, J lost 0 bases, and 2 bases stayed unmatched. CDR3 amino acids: CASSLTSGSSYEQYF. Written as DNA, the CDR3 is TGTGCCAGTAGTTTGACTAGCGGGAGCTCCTACGAGCAGTACTTC.